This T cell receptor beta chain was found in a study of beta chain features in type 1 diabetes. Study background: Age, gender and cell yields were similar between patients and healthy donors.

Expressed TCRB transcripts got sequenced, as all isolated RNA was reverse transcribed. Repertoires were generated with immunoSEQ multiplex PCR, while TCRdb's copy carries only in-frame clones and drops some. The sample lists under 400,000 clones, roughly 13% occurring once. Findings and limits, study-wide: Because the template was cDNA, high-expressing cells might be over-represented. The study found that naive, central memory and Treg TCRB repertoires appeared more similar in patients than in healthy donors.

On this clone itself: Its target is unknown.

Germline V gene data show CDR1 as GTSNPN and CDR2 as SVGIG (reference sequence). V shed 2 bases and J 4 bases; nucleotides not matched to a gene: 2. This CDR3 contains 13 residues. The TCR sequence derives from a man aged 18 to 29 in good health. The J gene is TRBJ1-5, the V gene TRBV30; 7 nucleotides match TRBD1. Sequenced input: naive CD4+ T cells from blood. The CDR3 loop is CAWSLQGNQPQHF. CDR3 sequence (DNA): TGTGCCTGGAGTCTACAGGGGAATCAGCCCCAGCATTTT.